This T cell receptor beta chain was observed in a study of blood T cell repertoires in COVID-19. Across the whole study: T cells, B-cell-depleted T cells, or PBMCs supplied cDNA or gDNA.

TCRdb's copy holds only in-frame clones and misses some; the assay was immunoSEQ multiplex PCR. The data hold about 240,000 clones, with approximately 84% observed a single time. This clone showed up just a few times. This clonotype originated in a woman aged 40-49 years with acute COVID-19. The specimen was PBMCs or T cells enriched from blood (not recorded which).

The DNA of the CDR3 is TGTGCCAGCAGTCACGACAGCCGGGCCTTCTACGAGCAGTACTTC. It translates to CASSHDSRAFYEQYF. The chain joins TRBV7-2 to TRBJ2-7; a possible D gene is TRBD1 (5 bases). This CDR3 contains 15 residues. Germline-derived CDR1 and CDR2 are SGHTA and FQGNSA. Between the trimmed V and J ends, which lost 6 bases and 3 bases, there was a span of 18 bases.